This T cell receptor (beta chain) comes out of a study of CD8 T cells in ankylosing spondylitis. V was shortened by 6 bases and J by 1 base, with 9 bases between the two germline ends. Germline assignment: CDR1 SQVTM and CDR2 ANQGSEA. CDR3 size: 13 residues. General study points: The authors reported significant enrichment of disease-linked clones in matched ankylosing spondylitis synovial fluid. Disease-associated clones were CD8+ and fairly uncommon in peripheral blood. In ankylosing spondylitis blood, a motif of fewer than 10 highly homologous TCR beta variants appeared characteristic.

Comment on this clonotype: The target antigen is unknown.

Preparation of TCR beta libraries was done by quantitative 5'-RACE with molecular barcodes. Via MiXCR, TCRdb re-called the 5' RACE reads, giving one row per CDR3 protein. The sample has about 160,000 distinct CDR3 sequences; around 17% are singletons. The clonotype originates from a male donor with ankylosing spondylitis or in good health (not recorded which). V gene TRBV29-1 combines with J gene TRBJ2-2, with unresolved D. The specimen sequenced was blood, either unsorted or a sorted T cell fraction (not recorded which). The CDR3 loop reads CSVDYRNTGELFF. The DNA for the CDR3 is TGCAGCGTGGATTACAGGAACACCGGGGAGCTGTTTTTT.